These 9 T cell receptor beta chains were sequenced from one sample in a study of blood T cell repertoires in COVID-19. The repertoire was sequenced with immunoSEQ multiplex PCR; TCRdb's copy has only in-frame clones and lacks some. This table has some 330,000 clones, roughly 80% appearing once. Sequencing was carried out using PBMCs or T cells enriched from blood (not recorded which). These receptors were taken from a woman between 50 and 59 years old who had recovered from COVID-19.

The chain has TRBV7-3 and TRBJ2-2, with D possibly TRBD1 on 5 matching bases. V was clipped by 1 base and J by 5 bases, with 8 bases between them. The germline V gene has CDR1 SGHTA and CDR2 FQGTGA. The CDR3 has 14 amino acids. CDR3: CASSLSQGTGELFF. The CDR3 DNA follows: TGTGCCAGCAGCTTAAGTCAGGGAACCGGGGAGCTGTTTTTT.

This sequence joins TRBV7-2 and TRBJ2-1; TRBD1 matches at 8 bases. Losses at the gene ends were 4 bases for V and 3 bases for J; bases not matched to a gene: 5. The CDR3 sequence is 15 residues long. Germline-derived CDR1 and CDR2 are SGHTA and FQGNSA. The CDR3 region is CASSWGDRNYNEQFF. Written as DNA, the CDR3 is TGTGCCAGCAGCTGGGGGGACAGGAACTACAATGAGCAGTTCTTC.

The chain employs TRBV2 and TRBJ1-4, with TRBD1 identical over 7 bases. The CDR3 sequence is 15 residues long. V lost 6 bases, J lost 5 bases, and 9 bases stayed unmatched. Germline V gives CDR1 SNHLY, CDR2 FYNNEI. The CDR3 nucleotides read TGTGCCAGCAGACCCCGGACAGGAGGGAATGAAAAACTGTTTTTT. Translation gives CASRPRTGGNEKLFF.

The rearrangement joins TRBV6-2 or TRBV6-3 to TRBJ1-5; D may be TRBD1 (5 bases). The CDR3 consists of 13 residues. V dropped 6 bases and J dropped 6 bases, with 12 bases sitting between them. Germline assignment: CDR1 MNHEY and CDR2 SVGEGT. CDR3 region: CASSPVGGQPQHF. For the CDR3, the DNA is TGTGCCAGCAGCCCCGTGGGGGGTCAGCCCCAGCATTTT.

This chain connects TRBV30 to TRBJ2-2; 12 nucleotides agree with TRBD2. Germline CDR1 is GTSNPN and CDR2 is SVGIG (reference sequence). CDR3 length equals 16 residues. The ends lost 1 base at V and 6 bases at J; junction bases unmatched: 6. This CDR3 is CAWSATSGRLSGELFF. CDR3 bases: TGTGCCTGGAGTGCAACTAGCGGGAGGCTCTCCGGGGAGCTGTTTTTT.

DNA of the CDR3: TGTGCCACAACTTCTAGGTCCACCGGGGAGCTGTTTTTT. Translated, it gives CATTSRSTGELFF. The chain is built from TRBV25-1 and TRBJ2-2, with D unclear. V lost 10 bases and J 4 bases, leaving 13 bases between the germline ends. The CDR3 covers 13 residues. The germline gives CDR1 MGHDK, CDR2 SYGVNS.

The chain is built from TRBV7-2 and TRBJ1-1; D unresolved. Germline V gives CDR1 SGHTA, CDR2 FQGNSA. V was clipped by 4 bases and J by 1 base, with 16 bases between them. The CDR3 extends over 16 amino acids. CDR3 in DNA: TGTGCCAGCAGCTACTTTAACGCTATGTCGAACACTGAAGCTTTCTTT. Translation gives CASSYFNAMSNTEAFF.

The chain links TRBV5-1 to TRBJ1-1; 8 nucleotides match TRBD1. The ends lost 6 bases at V and 1 base at J; junction bases unmatched: 2. The germline V gene encodes CDR1 SGHRS and CDR2 YFSETQ. The CDR3 has 13 amino acids. CDR3 sequence: CASTTGANTEAFF. DNA of the CDR3: TGCGCCAGCACGACAGGGGCGAACACTGAAGCTTTCTTT.

The J gene is TRBJ2-5, the V gene TRBV6-2 or TRBV6-3, with D perhaps TRBD2 (6 bases). V gave up 5 bases and J gave up 7 bases, with 17 bases separating them. The CDR3 length is 14 residues. Germline values: CDR1 MNHEY, CDR2 SVGEGT. The CDR3: CASSPLLRRGTQYF. DNA of the CDR3: TGTGCCAGCAGTCCGCTATTGAGGCGGGGGACCCAGTACTTC.